This T cell receptor (beta chain) was found in a study of cytomegalovirus exposure and HLA in healthy donors. Germline V gene sequence: CDR1 MNHNS, CDR2 SASEGT. CDR3 length equals 13 residues. V was cut by 6 bases and J by 6 bases, with 12 bases left in between. The PCR used 60 Vbeta and 13 Jbeta primers. Clones were sequenced by immunoSEQ multiplex PCR, and TCRdb holds only the in-frame ones, with some missing. There are about 180,000 clones in the sample; roughly 80% occur only once, and 0.5% lies in the top ten. The sequencing sample was made of PBMCs. This chain connects TRBV6-1 to TRBJ1-5, with D perhaps matching TRBD1 (6 bases). This TCR came from a woman aged 50 to 60 in good health and CMV-seronegative. This CDR3 reads CASRAGVRQPQHF. For the CDR3, the DNA is TGTGCCAGCAGAGCAGGGGTTCGTCAGCCCCAGCATTTT.